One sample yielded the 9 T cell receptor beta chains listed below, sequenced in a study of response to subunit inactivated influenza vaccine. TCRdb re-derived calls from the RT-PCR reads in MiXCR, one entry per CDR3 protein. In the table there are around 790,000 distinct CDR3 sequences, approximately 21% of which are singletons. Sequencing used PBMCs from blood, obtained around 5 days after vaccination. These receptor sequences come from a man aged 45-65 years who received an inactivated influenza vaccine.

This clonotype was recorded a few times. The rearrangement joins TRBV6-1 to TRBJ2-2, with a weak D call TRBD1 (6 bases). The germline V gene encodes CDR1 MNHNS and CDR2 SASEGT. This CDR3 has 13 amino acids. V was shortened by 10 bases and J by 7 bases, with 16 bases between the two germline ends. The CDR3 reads CATTGLPGGELFF. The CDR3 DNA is TGTGCCACCACAGGGCTCCCCGGCGGGGAGCTGTTTTTT.

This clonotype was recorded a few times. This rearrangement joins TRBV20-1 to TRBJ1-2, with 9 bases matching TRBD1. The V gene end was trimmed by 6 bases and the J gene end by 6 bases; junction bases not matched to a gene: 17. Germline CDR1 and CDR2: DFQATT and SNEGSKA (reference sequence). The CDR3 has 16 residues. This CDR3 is CSARDRVGFGRDGYTF. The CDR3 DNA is TGCAGTGCACGGGACAGGGTCGGGTTTGGTAGGGATGGCTACACCTTC.

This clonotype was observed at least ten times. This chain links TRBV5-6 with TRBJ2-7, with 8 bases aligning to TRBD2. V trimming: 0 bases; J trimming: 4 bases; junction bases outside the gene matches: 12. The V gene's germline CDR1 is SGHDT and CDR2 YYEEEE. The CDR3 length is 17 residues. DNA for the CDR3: TGTGCCAGCAGCTTGGTGGTAGCGGGGTTAATGGGTTACGAGCAGTACTTC. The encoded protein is CASSLVVAGLMGYEQYF.

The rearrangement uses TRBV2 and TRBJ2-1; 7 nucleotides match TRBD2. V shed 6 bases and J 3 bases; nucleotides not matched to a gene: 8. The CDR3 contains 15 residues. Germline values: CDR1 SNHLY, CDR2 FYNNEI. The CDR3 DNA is TGTGCCAGCAGAACGACTAGCACCTACTACAATGAGCAGTTCTTC. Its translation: CASRTTSTYYNEQFF.

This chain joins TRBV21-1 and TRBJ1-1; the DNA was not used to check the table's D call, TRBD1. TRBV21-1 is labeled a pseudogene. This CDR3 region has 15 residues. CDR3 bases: TGTGCCAGCAGCGAACGGGACAGACCCACGTCCCGAGCTTTCTTT. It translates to CASSERDRPTSRAFF.

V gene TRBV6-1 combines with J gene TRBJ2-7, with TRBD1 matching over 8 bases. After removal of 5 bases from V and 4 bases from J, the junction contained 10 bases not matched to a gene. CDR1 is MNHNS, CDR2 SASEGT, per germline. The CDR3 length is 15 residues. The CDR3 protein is CASSTRAGGEYEQYF. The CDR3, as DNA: TGTGCCAGCAGTACCCGGGCAGGGGGCGAATACGAGCAGTACTTC.

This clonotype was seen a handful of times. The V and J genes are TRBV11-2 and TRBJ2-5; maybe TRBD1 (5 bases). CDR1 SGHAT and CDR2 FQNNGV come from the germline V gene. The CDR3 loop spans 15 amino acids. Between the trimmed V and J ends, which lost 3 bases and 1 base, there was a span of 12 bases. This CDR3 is CASSFHHDSQETQYF. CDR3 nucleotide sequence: TGTGCCAGCAGCTTCCATCATGACAGCCAAGAGACCCAGTACTTC.

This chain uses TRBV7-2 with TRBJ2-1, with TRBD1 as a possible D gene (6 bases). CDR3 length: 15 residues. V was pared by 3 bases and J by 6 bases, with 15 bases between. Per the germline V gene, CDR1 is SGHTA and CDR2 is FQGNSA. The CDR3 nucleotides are TGTGCCAGCAGCTTCCCACAGGGTAGGGTCAATGAGCAGTTCTTC. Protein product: CASSFPQGRVNEQFF.

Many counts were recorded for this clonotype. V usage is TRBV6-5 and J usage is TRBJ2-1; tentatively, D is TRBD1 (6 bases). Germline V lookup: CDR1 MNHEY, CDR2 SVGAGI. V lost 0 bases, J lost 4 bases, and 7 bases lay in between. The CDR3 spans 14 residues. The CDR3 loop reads CASSYSGQYNEQFF. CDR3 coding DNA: TGTGCCAGCAGTTACTCAGGACAGTACAATGAGCAGTTCTTC.